This TCR beta chain was identified during a study of CD8 T cells in ankylosing spondylitis. General study points: A motif in TCR beta, a set of under 10 highly homologous variants, appeared characteristic of ankylosing spondylitis blood.

Per germline, CDR1 DFQATT and CDR2 SNEGSKA (reference sequence). Trimming took 5 bases from V and 7 from J; bases not matched to a gene: 10. The CDR3 extends over 13 amino acids. A note on this clonotype: Antigen unknown.

MiXCR was run by TCRdb on the 5' RACE reads, yielding one entry per CDR3 protein. Of around 770,000 distinct CDR3 sequences in the sample, around a fifth are singletons; the top ten hold around a fifth. This clonotype was sampled from a male donor with ankylosing spondylitis. The V gene is TRBV20-1, the J gene TRBJ2-7, with 8 bases that match TRBD2. Sequenced input: blood, either unsorted or a sorted T cell fraction (not recorded which). The CDR3 loop reads CSAPPAGDGEQYF. The CDR3 nucleotides read TGCAGTGCTCCCCCAGCGGGGGATGGGGAGCAGTACTTC.